The rows below give T cell receptor beta chains drawn from one sample of a study of blood T cells in healthy people across ages. TCRdb reanalysed the 5' RACE reads using MiXCR and keeps one entry per CDR3 protein. The sample lists 650,000 to 800,000 distinct CDR3 sequences, under 55% occurring once. The specimen sequenced was blood. The origin of the receptors is a man aged 60 to 69 in good health. CDR3s include the opening cysteine and the closing phenylalanine or tryptophan. The D gene is left open where the match is weak. Clone size, where shown, is once, few, many, or a class for clones that have expanded.

TRBV19	-	few	TRBJ2-1	TGTGCCAGTAACCTGCCGGGGACCAAATACAATGAGCAGTTCTTC	CASNLPGTKYNEQFF
TRBV30	-	few	TRBJ2-7	TGTGCCTGGAGTGGGATTTCCTACGAGCAGTACTTC	CAWSGISYEQYF
TRBV11-2	-	-	TRBJ2-5	TGTGCCAGCAGCTTAGATATGGGGACCCAGTACTTC	CASSLDMGTQYF
TRBV12-3/TRBV12-4	-	-	TRBJ2-7	TGTGCTAGCAGGGGGGGGTCCTCCTACAATGAGCAGTACTTC	CASRGGSSYNEQYF
TRBV7-9	TRBD1	-	TRBJ2-7	TGTGCCAGCAGTCAACTTGACAGGGACCACGAGCAGTACTTC	CASSQLDRDHEQYF
TRBV5-6	TRBD1	-	TRBJ2-7	TGTGCCAGCAGCCCGCCCGGGACAGGTCTGAAGCAGTACTTC	CASSPPGTGLKQYF
TRBV7-2	-	few	TRBJ1-6	TGTGCCAGCAGCCGACAGTTGGTCAATTCACCCCTCCACTTT	CASSRQLVNSPLHF
TRBV9	TRBD1	-	TRBJ2-7	TGTGCCAGCAGTGGACAGGGATCCTACGAGCAGTACTTC	CASSGQGSYEQYF
TRBV9	-	-	TRBJ2-7	TGTGCCAGCAGCCCTAAGGGCAGGACCTTTGCCGAGCAGTACTTC	CASSPKGRTFAEQYF
TRBV7-9	-	-	TRBJ2-6	TGTGCCAGCAGAAAACTGGCTAACAGGGCGGAGGGGGCCAACGTCCTGACTTTC	CASRKLANRAEGANVLTF
TRBV14	TRBD2	few	TRBJ2-7	TGTGCCAGCAGCCCCGGGGGGGGACTCTCCTACGAGCAGTACTTC	CASSPGGGLSYEQYF
TRBV4-3	TRBD1	-	TRBJ1-6	TGCGTCAGCAGCTATCAGGGGGTACTCCACTTT	CVSSYQGVLHF
TRBV20-1	-	few	TRBJ2-3	TGCAGTGCTAGATCAGAGCTCCCGCGTAGGGCCGATACGCAGTATTTT	CSARSELPRRADTQYF
TRBV14	TRBD2	-	TRBJ2-1	TGTGCCAGCAGCCACGTGCGGGCTAGCGGGCCTTTCAATGAGCAGTTCTTC	CASSHVRASGPFNEQFF
TRBV14	-	-	TRBJ2-5	TGTGCCAGCAGCCTAAACGTCGGGACTCCGGAAGAGACCCAGTACTTC	CASSLNVGTPEETQYF
TRBV18	TRBD2	-	TRBJ2-1	TGTGCCAGCTCACGGTCTAGCGGGGGGGCCGATGAGCAGTTCTTC	CASSRSSGGADEQFF
TRBV5-1	-	-	TRBJ1-6	TGCGCCAGCAGCTTGGCCGCGGGGGGAGACTCACCCCTCCACTTT	CASSLAAGGDSPLHF
TRBV29-1	TRBD2	-	TRBJ2-7	TGCAGCGCTAGGGAGGGGCCAACCTACGAGCAGTACTTC	CSAREGPTYEQYF
TRBV6-6	-	-	TRBJ2-3	TGTGCCAGCACCCCCGATACTAGCACAGATACGCAGTATTTT	CASTPDTSTDTQYF
TRBV25-1	-	-	TRBJ1-4	TGTACCAGCAGGGAGCAGGGGCCTAATGAAAAACTGTTTTTT	CTSREQGPNEKLFF
TRBV12-3/TRBV12-4	-	-	TRBJ2-7	TGTGCCAGCAAGAGGGACGGAGCCTACGAGCAGTACTTC	CASKRDGAYEQYF
TRBV4-1	-	-	TRBJ2-5	TGCGCCAGCAGCCTTGGACATGGGCGGGAGACCCAGTACTTC	CASSLGHGRETQYF
TRBV12-3/TRBV12-4	-	-	TRBJ2-5	TGTGCCAGCAGTATGGGGGGGCCCGAGACCCAGTACTTC	CASSMGGPETQYF
TRBV10-3	TRBD2	few	TRBJ2-7	TGTGCCATCAGTCCAGCCGGGGGAGGGTACGAGCAGTACTTC	CAISPAGGGYEQYF
TRBV6-2/TRBV6-3	-	-	TRBJ1-1	TGTGCCAGCAGTTACGGGGTCTCCGGCACTGAAGCTTTCTTT	CASSYGVSGTEAFF
TRBV2	-	few	TRBJ2-7	TGTGCCAGTTACCGTACCTACGAGCAGTACTTC	CASYRTYEQYF
TRBV5-5	-	-	TRBJ2-6	TGTGCCAGCAGCCCGACAGGCTTTGGGTCTAGGGCCAACGTCCTGACTTTC	CASSPTGFGSRANVLTF
TRBV29-1	TRBD1	-	TRBJ1-1	TGCAGCGTTGTGGTAACAGGGGGGAACACTGAAGCTTTCTTT	CSVVVTGGNTEAFF
TRBV2	-	-	TRBJ2-1	TGTGCCAGCAGTTCATTCAGGGCGGAGACCCAGTTCTTC	CASSSFRAETQFF
TRBV7-9	-	few	TRBJ2-4	TGTGCCAGCAGCTTAGCTATGCAGGGTGAGCAGTACTTC	CASSLAMQGEQYF
TRBV10-3	-	-	TRBJ2-2	TGTGCCATCAGTGAGTCTGTGTCGGGCAGCGGGGAGCTGTTTTTT	CAISESVSGSGELFF
TRBV6-2/TRBV6-3	-	few	TRBJ2-5	TGTGCCAGCAGTTACCAAAGGGTTGCGAAAGAGACCCAGTACTTC	CASSYQRVAKETQYF
TRBV7-3	-	-	TRBJ2-3	TGTGCCAGCAGCCCCGGGACCATGGATACGCAGTATTTT	CASSPGTMDTQYF
TRBV12-3/TRBV12-4	TRBD1	few	TRBJ1-2	TGTGCCAGCAGTTTTAGTCGGCAGGGGGGGGGTGGCTACACCTTC	CASSFSRQGGGGYTF
TRBV10-3	-	few	TRBJ2-3	TGTGCCATCCGGGAAGGGGCGGAATTCACAGATACGCAGTATTTT	CAIREGAEFTDTQYF
TRBV20-1	-	-	TRBJ1-5	TGCAGTGCTAGAGATTCCCTTCGAGGGGATAATAGCAATCAGCCCCAGCATTTT	CSARDSLRGDNSNQPQHF
TRBV7-8	TRBD1	few	TRBJ1-1	TGTGCCAGCAGCTACCGGGACAGGGCCATGAACACTGAAGCTTTCTTT	CASSYRDRAMNTEAFF
TRBV6-2/TRBV6-3	-	once	TRBJ2-7	TGTGCCAGCAGTTACTCAGGAGAGTCCGAGCAGTACTTC	CASSYSGESEQYF
TRBV25-1	TRBD2	-	TRBJ2-6	TGTGCCAGCAGTCCGAGCGGGGGACTCTCTGGGGCCAACGTCCTGACTTTC	CASSPSGGLSGANVLTF
TRBV13	-	-	TRBJ2-1	TGTCCCAGGGGCAGCTCCTACAATGAGCAGTTCTTC	CPRGSSYNEQFF
TRBV6-2/TRBV6-3	-	-	TRBJ2-1	TGTGCCAGCACCTTACAGGGTACCAATGAGCAGTTCTTC	CASTLQGTNEQFF
TRBV10-3	-	few	TRBJ2-5	TGTGCCATCAGTGAAGCTAGACGGGAGACCCAGTACTTC	CAISEARRETQYF